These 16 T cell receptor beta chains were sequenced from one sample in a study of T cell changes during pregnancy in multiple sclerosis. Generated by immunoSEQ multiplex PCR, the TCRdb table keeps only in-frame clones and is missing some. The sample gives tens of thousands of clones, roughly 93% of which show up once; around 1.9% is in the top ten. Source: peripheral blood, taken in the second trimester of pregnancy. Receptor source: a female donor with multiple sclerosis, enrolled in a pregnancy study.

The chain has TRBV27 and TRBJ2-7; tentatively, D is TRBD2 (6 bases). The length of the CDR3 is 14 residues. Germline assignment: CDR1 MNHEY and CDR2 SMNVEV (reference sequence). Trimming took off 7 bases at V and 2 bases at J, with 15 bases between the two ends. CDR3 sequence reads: CASNPRGGPYEQYF. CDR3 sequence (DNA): TGTGCCAGCAACCCAAGGGGAGGACCCTACGAGCAGTACTTC.

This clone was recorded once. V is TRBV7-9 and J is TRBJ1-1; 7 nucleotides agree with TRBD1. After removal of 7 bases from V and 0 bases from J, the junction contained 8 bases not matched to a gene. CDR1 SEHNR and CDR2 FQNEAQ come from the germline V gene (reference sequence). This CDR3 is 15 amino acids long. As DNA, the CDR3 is TGTGCCAGCAACAGAAAGGGACAGCTGAACACTGAAGCTTTCTTT. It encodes CASNRKGQLNTEAFF.

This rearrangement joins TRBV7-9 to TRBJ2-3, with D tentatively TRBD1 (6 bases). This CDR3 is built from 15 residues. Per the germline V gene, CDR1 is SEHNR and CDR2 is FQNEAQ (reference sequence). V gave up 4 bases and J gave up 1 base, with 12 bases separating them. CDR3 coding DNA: TGTGCCAGCAGCTCATACAGGGTCCGCACAGATACGCAGTATTTT. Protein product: CASSSYRVRTDTQYF.

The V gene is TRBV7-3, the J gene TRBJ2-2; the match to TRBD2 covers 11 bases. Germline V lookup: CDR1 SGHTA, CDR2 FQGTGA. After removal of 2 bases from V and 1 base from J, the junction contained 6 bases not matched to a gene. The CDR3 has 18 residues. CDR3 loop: CASSLPLAGERNTGELFF. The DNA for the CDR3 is TGTGCCAGCAGCTTACCACTAGCGGGGGAGCGGAACACCGGGGAGCTGTTTTTT.

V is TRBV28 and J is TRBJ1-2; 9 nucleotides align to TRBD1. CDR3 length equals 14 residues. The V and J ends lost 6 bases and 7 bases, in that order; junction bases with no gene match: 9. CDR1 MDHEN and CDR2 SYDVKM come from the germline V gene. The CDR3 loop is CASRVTGGMGGYTF. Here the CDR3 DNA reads TGTGCCAGCAGAGTGACAGGGGGAATGGGTGGCTACACCTTC.

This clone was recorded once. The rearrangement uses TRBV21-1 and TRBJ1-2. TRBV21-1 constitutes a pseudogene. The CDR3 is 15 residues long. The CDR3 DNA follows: TGTGCCAGCAGCAAGGCTCCGGGGGGTCGGTATGGCTACACCTTC. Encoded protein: CASSKAPGGRYGYTF.

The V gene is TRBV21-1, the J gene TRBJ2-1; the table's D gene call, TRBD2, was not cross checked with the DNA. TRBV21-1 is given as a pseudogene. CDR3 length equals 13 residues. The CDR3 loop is CASSKGLATEQFF. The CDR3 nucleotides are TGTGCCAGCAGCAAAGGGTTAGCGACTGAGCAGTTCTTC.

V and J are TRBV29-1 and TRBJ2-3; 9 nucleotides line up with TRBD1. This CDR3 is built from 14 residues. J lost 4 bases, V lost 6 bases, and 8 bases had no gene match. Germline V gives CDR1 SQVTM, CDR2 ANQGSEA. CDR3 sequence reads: CSVAPGQGPDTQYF. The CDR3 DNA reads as TGCAGCGTCGCACCGGGACAGGGTCCAGATACGCAGTATTTT.

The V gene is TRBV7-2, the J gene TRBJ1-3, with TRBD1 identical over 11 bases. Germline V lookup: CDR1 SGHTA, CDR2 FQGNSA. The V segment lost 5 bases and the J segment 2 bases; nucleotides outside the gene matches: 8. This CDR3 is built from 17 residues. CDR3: CASSTTDRGLTGNTIYF. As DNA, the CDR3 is TGTGCCAGCAGCACCACGGACAGGGGGCTAACTGGAAACACCATATATTTT.

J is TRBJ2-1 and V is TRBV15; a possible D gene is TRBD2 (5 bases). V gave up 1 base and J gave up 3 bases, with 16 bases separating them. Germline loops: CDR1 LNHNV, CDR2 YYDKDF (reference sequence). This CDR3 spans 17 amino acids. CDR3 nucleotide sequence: TGTGCCACCAGCAGAGGTAGAGCGGAGAGATTCTACAATGAGCAGTTCTTC. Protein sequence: CATSRGRAERFYNEQFF.

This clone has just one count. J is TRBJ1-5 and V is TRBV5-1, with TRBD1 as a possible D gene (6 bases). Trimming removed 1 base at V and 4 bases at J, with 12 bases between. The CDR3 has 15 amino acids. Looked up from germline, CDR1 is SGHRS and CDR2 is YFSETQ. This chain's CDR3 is CASSLLGQPNQPQHF. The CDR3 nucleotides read TGCGCCAGCAGCTTGCTCGGACAGCCAAATCAGCCCCAGCATTTT. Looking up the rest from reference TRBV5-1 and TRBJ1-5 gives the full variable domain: KAGVTQTPRYLIKTRGQQVTLSCSPISGHRSVSWYQQTPGQGLQFLFEYFSETQRNKGNFPGRFSGRQFSNSRSEMNVSTLELGDSALYLCASSLLGQPNQPQHFGDGTRLSIL.

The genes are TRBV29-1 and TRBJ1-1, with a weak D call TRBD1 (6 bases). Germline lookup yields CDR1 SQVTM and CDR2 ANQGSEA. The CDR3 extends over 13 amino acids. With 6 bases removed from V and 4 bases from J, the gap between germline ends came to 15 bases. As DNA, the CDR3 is TGCAGCGTGTACAGGGATCCGGGCACTGAAGCTTTCTTT. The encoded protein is CSVYRDPGTEAFF.

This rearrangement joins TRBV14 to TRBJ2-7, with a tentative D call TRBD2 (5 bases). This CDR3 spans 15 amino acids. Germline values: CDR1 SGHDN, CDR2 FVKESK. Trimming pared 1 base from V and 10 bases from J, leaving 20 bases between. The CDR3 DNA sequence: TGTGCCAGCAGCCAAGGACCCCGCACTAGGCCCCGCCAGTACTTC. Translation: CASSQGPRTRPRQYF. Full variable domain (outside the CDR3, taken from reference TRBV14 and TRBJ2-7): EAGVTQFPSHSVIEKGQTVTLRCDPISGHDNLYWYRRVMGKEIKFLLHFVKESKQDESGMPNNRFLAERTGGTYSTLKVQPAELEDSGVYFCASSQGPRTRPRQYFGPGTRLTVT.

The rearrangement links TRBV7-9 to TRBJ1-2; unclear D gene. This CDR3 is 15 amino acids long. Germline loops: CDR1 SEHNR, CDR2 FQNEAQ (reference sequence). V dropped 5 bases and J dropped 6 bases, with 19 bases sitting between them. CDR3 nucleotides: TGTGCCAGCAGCGGCTTGGCCAGGCGTGAACATGGCTACACCTTC. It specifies CASSGLARREHGYTF.

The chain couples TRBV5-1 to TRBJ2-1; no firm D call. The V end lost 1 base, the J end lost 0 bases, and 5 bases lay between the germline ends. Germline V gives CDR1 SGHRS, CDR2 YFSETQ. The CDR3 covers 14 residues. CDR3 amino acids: CASSLQDSYNEQFF. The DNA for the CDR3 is TGCGCCAGCAGCTTGCAGGACTCCTACAATGAGCAGTTCTTC. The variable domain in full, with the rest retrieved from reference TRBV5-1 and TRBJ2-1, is KAGVTQTPRYLIKTRGQQVTLSCSPISGHRSVSWYQQTPGQGLQFLFEYFSETQRNKGNFPGRFSGRQFSNSRSEMNVSTLELGDSALYLCASSLQDSYNEQFFGPGTRLTVL.

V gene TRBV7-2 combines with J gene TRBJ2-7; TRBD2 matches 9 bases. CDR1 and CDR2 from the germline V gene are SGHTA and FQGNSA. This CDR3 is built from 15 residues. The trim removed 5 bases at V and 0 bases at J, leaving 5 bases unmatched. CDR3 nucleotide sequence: TGTGCCAGCAGCCGACTAGCGGAGCCCTCCTACGAGCAGTACTTC. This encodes CASSRLAEPSYEQYF.